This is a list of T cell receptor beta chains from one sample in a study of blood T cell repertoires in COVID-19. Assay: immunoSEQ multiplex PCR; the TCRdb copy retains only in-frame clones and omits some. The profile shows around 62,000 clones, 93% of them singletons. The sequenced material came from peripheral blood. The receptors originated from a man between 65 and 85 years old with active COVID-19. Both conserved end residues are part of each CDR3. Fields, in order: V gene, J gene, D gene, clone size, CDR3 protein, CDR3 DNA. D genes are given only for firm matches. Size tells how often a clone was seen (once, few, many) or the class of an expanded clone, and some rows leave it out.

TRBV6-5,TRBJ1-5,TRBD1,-,CASRLGQGINQPQHF,TGTGCCAGCCGACTCGGACAGGGAATCAATCAGCCCCAGCATTTT
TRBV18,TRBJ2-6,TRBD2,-,CASSRLERGASGANVLTF,TGTGCCAGCTCCCGCCTGGAGCGGGGGGCTTCCGGGGCCAACGTCCTGACTTTC
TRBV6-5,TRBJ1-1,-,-,CASAAGMNTEAFF,TGTGCCAGCGCGGCAGGGATGAACACTGAAGCTTTCTTT
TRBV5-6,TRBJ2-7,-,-,CASNRYTGYEQYF,TGTGCCAGCAACCGCTATACAGGCTACGAGCAGTACTTC
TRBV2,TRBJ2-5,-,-,CASSVMGGGRETQYF,TGTGCCAGCAGTGTAATGGGAGGGGGAAGAGAGACCCAGTACTTC
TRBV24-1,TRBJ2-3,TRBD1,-,CATSESGTGRSTDTQYF,TGTGCCACCAGTGAGTCCGGGACAGGGAGAAGCACAGATACGCAGTATTTT
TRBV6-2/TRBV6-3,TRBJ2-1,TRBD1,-,CASSPHRGTYNEQFF,TGTGCCAGCAGCCCCCACAGGGGAACTTACAATGAGCAGTTCTTC
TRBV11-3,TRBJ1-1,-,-,CASSARRGQVTEAFF,TGTGCCAGCAGCGCCCGGAGGGGCCAGGTGACTGAAGCTTTCTTT
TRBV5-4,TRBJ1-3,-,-,CASSLAKTEFSGNTIYF,TGTGCCAGCAGCTTGGCAAAAACAGAATTCTCTGGAAACACCATATATTTT
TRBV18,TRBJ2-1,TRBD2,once,CASSPPSAGEREQFF,TGTGCCAGCTCACCACCGTCGGCGGGGGAGAGGGAGCAGTTCTTC
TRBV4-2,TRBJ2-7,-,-,CASSQDRTGKYYEQYF,TGTGCCAGCAGCCAAGATAGAACAGGAAAATACTACGAGCAGTACTTC
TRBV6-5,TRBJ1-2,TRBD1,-,CASSRTGADPGYTF,TGTGCCAGCAGTCGGACAGGGGCCGACCCTGGCTACACCTTC
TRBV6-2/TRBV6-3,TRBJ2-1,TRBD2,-,CASSYSGLVYNEQFF,TGTGCCAGCAGTTACTCCGGACTAGTTTACAATGAGCAGTTCTTC
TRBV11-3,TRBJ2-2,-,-,CASSLEVDGELFF,TGTGCCAGCAGCTTAGAAGTCGACGGGGAACTGTTTTTT
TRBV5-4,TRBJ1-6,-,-,CASSPQLDNSPLHF,TGTGCCAGCAGCCCACAGCTCGATAATTCACCCCTCCACTTT
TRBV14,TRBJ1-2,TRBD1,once,CASSTGTGAHYGYTF,TGTGCCAGCTCGACCGGGACAGGGGCCCACTATGGCTACACCTTC
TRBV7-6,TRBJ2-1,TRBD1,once,CASSLALGQGATNEQFF,TGTGCCAGCAGCTTAGCGCTCGGACAGGGGGCAACCAATGAGCAGTTCTTC
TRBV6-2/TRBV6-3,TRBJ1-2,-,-,CASSYLAVGYTF,TGTGCCAGCAGTTATCTCGCGGTCGGCTACACCTTC
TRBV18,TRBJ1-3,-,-,CASSWAGPLVSSGNTIYF,TGTGCCAGCTCTTGGGCAGGGCCCCTCGTAAGCTCTGGAAACACCATATATTTT
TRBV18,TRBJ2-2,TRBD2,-,CASSPPGGVNTGELFF,TGTGCCAGCTCACCACCGGGAGGGGTCAACACCGGGGAGCTGTTTTTT
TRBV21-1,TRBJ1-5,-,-,CASSIDSSNQPQHF,TGTGCCAGCAGCATTGACAGTAGCAATCAGCCCCAGCATTTT
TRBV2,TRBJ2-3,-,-,CASRPLASHTDTQYF,TGTGCCAGCAGACCCCTAGCGTCACACACAGATACGCAGTATTTT
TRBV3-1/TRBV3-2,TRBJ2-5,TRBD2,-,CASSQEWRGGSETQYF,TGTGCCAGCAGCCAAGAGTGGCGGGGGGGCAGCGAGACCCAGTACTTC
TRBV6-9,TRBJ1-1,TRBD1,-,CASSRDRESLEAFF,TGTGCCAGCAGCAGGGACAGGGAATCCCTTGAAGCTTTCTTT
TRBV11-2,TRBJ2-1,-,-,CASSLNDREQFF,TGTGCCAGCAGCTTAAACGACAGGGAGCAGTTCTTC
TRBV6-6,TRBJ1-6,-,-,CASSLGDTNSPLHF,TGTGCCAGCAGTCTAGGGGACACCAATTCACCCCTCCACTTT
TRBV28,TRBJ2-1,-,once,CASTTPTGNEQFF,TGTGCCAGCACCACACCCACGGGGAATGAGCAGTTCTTC
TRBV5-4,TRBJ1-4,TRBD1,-,CASSRGTGDNEKLFF,TGTGCCAGCAGCCGAGGGACAGGAGATAATGAAAAACTGTTTTTT
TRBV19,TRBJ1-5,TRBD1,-,CASSIALGTVYNQPQHF,TGTGCCAGTAGTATAGCCCTCGGGACAGTTTACAATCAGCCCCAGCATTTT
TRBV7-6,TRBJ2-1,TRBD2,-,CASSPGLAGAFVYNEQFF,TGTGCCAGCAGCCCGGGACTAGCGGGGGCTTTTGTCTACAATGAGCAGTTCTTC
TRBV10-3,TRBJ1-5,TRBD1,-,CAISGDRGGNQPQHF,TGTGCCATCAGTGGGGACAGGGGGGGCAATCAGCCCCAGCATTTT
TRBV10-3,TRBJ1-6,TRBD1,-,CAISELRDRGNSPLHF,TGTGCCATCAGTGAACTACGGGACAGGGGTAATTCACCCCTCCACTTT
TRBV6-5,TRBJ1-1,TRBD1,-,CASSRDRNTEAFF,TGTGCCAGCAGCCGGGACAGGAACACTGAAGCTTTCTTT
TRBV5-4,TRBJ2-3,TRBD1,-,CASSAPGQGTDTQYF,TGTGCCAGCAGCGCCCCGGGACAGGGCACAGATACGCAGTATTTT
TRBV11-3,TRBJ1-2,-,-,CASSPRGGYSYGYTF,TGTGCCAGCAGCCCCCGGGGGGGATACTCCTATGGCTACACCTTC
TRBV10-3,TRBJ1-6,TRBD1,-,CAIRKDREGSPLHF,TGTGCCATCAGGAAGGACAGGGAGGGTTCACCCCTCCACTTT
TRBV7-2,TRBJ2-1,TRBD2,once,CASSKLAGSSYNEQFF,TGTGCCAGCAGTAAACTAGCGGGGAGCTCCTACAATGAGCAGTTCTTC
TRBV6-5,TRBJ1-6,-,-,CASSPRDFSNSPLHF,TGTGCCAGCAGCCCAAGAGACTTTTCGAATTCACCCCTCCACTTT
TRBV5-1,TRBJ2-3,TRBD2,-,CASSPLALASGTDTQYF,TGCGCCAGCAGCCCCCTGGCACTAGCGAGCGGCACAGATACGCAGTATTTT
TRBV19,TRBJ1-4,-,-,CASSHTGTNEKLFF,TGTGCCAGTAGTCACACAGGGACCAATGAAAAACTGTTTTTT
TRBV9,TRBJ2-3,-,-,CASSVAAGSTDTQYF,TGTGCCAGCAGCGTAGCCGCGGGAAGCACAGATACGCAGTATTTT
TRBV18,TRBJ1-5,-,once,CASSPAGTSSNQPQHF,TGTGCCAGCTCACCAGCCGGGACATCTAGCAATCAGCCCCAGCATTTT
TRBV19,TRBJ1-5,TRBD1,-,CASSILVQGDQPQHF,TGTGCCAGTAGTATATTGGTACAGGGGGATCAGCCCCAGCATTTT
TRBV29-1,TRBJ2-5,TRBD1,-,CSVELTGGRETQYF,TGCAGCGTTGAGTTGACAGGGGGGAGAGAGACCCAGTACTTC
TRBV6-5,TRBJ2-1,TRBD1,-,CASSNRGSSYNEQFF,TGTGCCAGCAGTAACAGGGGGAGCTCCTACAATGAGCAGTTCTTC
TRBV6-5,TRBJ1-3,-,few,CASSYALGSGNTIYF,TGTGCCAGCAGTTATGCGCTTGGCTCTGGAAACACCATATATTTT
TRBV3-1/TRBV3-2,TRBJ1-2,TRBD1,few,CASSQDATGLAVTF,TGTGCCAGCAGCCAAGACGCGACAGGGCTGGCAGTCACCTTC
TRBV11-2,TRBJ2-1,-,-,CASSLNNEQFF,TGTGCCAGCAGCCTTAACAATGAGCAGTTCTTC
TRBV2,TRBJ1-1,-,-,CASLGSSLNTEAFF,TGTGCCAGCCTAGGAAGCTCATTGAACACTGAAGCTTTCTTT
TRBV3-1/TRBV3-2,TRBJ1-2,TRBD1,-,CASSSQPDRVGAF,TGTGCCAGCAGCTCTCAGCCGGACAGGGTGGGCGCCTTC
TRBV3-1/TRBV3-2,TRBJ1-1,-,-,CASSQELGGTEAFF,TGTGCCAGCAGCCAAGAGTTGGGGGGCACTGAAGCTTTCTTT
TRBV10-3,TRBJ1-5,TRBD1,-,CAISDGQGAYQPQHF,TGTGCCATCAGTGACGGACAGGGGGCCTATCAGCCCCAGCATTTT